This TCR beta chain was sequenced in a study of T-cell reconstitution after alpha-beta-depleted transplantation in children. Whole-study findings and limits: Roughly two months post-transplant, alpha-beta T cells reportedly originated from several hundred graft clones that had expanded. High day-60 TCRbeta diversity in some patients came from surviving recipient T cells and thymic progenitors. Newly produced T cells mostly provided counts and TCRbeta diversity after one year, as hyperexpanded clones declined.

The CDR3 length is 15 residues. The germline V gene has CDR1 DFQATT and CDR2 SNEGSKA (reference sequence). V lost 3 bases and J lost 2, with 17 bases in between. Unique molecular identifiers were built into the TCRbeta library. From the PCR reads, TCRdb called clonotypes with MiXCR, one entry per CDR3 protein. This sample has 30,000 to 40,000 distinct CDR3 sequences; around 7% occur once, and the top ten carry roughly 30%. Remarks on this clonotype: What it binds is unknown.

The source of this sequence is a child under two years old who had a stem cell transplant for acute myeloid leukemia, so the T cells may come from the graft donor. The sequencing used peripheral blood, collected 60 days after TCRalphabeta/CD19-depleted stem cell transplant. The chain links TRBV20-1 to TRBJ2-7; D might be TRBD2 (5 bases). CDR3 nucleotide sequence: TGCAGTGCTAGCCCTGTCGGCGGGCAAGCCTACGAGCAGTACTTC. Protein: CSASPVGGQAYEQYF.